The present T cell receptor (beta chain) was sequenced within a study of OX40 agonist ivuxolimab in advanced cancers. Study summary: The diagnoses of dose-escalation patients were hepatocellular carcinoma, melanoma, renal cell or head and neck cancer. Those enrolled were 80% to 85% male, with a mean age of about 66 years and ages from about 20 to 85.

Study results and caveats: In the 0.1 to 3.0 mg/kg range, CD4+ and CD8+ blood T cells had expanded clonally by week 6.

Clones were read by immunoSEQ multiplex PCR, and TCRdb kept only the in-frame ones, dropping some. The table includes tens of thousands of clones, around 86% detected once. Germline CDR1 and CDR2: LNHDA and SQIVND (reference sequence). Trimming cost V 3 bases and J 0 bases; bases outside gene matches: 13. CDR3 length: 18 amino acids. A remark on this clone: Antigen: not known.

Autoimmune disease history or systemic immunosuppression meant exclusion. The chain combines TRBV19 with TRBJ1-1, with 7 bases fitting TRBD1. Sequencing was performed on CD4+ or CD8+ T cells sorted from blood, taken in a trial of the OX40 agonist ivuxolimab. This TCR was recovered from an adult with an advanced solid tumor such as melanoma, head and neck, liver or kidney cancer. The CDR3 reads CASSMRGTVRDLNTEAFF. CDR3 nucleotides: TGTGCCAGTAGTATGAGGGGGACAGTCCGGGACTTGAACACTGAAGCTTTCTTT. Supplemented by reference TRBV19 and TRBJ1-1, the full variable domain reads DGGITQSPKYLFRKEGQNVTLSCEQNLNHDAMYWYRQDPGQGLRLIYYSQIVNDFQKGDIAEGYSVSREKKESFPLTVTSAQKNPTAFYLCASSMRGTVRDLNTEAFFGQGTRLTVV.